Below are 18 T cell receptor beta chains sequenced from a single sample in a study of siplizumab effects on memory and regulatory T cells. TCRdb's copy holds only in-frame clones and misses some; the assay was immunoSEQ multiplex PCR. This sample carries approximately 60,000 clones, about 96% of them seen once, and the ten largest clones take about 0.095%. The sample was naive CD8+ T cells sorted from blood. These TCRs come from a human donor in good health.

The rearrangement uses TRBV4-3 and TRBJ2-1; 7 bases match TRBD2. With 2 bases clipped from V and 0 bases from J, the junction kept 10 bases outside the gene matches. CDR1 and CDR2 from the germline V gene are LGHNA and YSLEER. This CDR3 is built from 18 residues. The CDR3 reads CASSQTGIAGDSYNEQFF. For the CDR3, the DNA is TGCGCCAGCAGCCAAACGGGTATTGCGGGGGACTCCTACAATGAGCAGTTCTTC.

The CDR3 region has the DNA TGTGCCAGCAGCCAAAATCCGGGACAGTTCTCTGGAAACACCATATATTTT. Its translation is CASSQNPGQFSGNTIYF. The chain recombines TRBV7-8 with TRBJ1-3; 7 nucleotides match TRBD1. Germline V gene lookup returns CDR1 SGHVS and CDR2 FQNEAQ. The CDR3 is made up of 17 amino acids. V gave up 5 bases and J gave up 0 bases; unmatched junction bases: 10.

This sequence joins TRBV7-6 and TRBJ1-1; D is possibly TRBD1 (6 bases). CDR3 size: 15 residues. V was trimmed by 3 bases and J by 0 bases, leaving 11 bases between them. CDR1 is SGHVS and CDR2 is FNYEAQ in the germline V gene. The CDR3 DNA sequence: TGTGCCAGCAGCTTGGCAGGGGACCTGAACACTGAAGCTTTCTTT. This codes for CASSLAGDLNTEAFF.

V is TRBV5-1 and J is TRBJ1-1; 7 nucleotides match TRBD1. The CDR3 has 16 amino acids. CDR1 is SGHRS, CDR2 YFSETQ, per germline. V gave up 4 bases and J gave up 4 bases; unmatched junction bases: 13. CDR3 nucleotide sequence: TGCGCCAGCAGCCCACCCCGGGAGGGGGCTTCCACTGAAGCTTTCTTT. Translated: CASSPPREGASTEAFF.

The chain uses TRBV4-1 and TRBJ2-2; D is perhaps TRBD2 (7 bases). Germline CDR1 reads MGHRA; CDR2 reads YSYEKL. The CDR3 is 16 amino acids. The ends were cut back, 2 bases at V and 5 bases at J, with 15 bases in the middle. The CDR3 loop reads CASSQSAGAGTGELFF. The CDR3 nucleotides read TGCGCCAGCAGCCAATCCGCGGGGGCGGGGACCGGGGAGCTGTTTTTT.

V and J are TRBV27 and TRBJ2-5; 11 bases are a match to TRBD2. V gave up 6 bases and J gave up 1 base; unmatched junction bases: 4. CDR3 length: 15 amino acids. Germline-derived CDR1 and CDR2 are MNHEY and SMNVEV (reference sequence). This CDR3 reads CASRLAGAPQETQYF. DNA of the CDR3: TGTGCCAGCAGACTAGCGGGGGCCCCCCAAGAGACCCAGTACTTC.

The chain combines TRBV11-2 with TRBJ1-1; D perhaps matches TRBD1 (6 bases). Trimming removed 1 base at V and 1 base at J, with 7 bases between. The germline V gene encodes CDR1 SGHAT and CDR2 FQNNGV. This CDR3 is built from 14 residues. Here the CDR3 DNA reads TGTGCCAGCAGCTTAGGACAGGAGAACACTGAAGCTTTCTTT. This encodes CASSLGQENTEAFF.

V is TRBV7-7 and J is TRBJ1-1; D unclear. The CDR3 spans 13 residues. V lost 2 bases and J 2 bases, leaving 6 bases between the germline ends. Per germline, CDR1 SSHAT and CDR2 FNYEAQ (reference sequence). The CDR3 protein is CASSLSRNTEAFF. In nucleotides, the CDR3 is TGTGCCAGCAGCTTAAGCCGAAACACTGAAGCTTTCTTT.

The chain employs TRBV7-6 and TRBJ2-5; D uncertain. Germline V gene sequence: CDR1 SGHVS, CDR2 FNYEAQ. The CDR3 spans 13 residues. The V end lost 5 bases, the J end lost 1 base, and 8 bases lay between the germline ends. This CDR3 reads CASSPGFQETQYF. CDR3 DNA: TGTGCCAGCAGCCCCGGTTTCCAAGAGACCCAGTACTTC.

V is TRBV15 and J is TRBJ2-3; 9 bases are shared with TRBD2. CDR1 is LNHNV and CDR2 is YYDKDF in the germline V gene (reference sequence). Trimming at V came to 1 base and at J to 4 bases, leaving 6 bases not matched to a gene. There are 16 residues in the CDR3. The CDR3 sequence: CATSRVSGSPADTQYF. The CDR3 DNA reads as TGTGCCACCAGCAGAGTTAGCGGGAGCCCAGCAGATACGCAGTATTTT.

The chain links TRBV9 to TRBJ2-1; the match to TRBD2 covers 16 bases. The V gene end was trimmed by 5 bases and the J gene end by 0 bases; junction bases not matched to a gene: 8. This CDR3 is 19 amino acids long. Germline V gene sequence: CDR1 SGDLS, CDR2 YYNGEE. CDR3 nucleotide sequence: TGTGCCAGCAGTGGGACTAGCGGGGGGGTCCGGGACTCCTACAATGAGCAGTTCTTC. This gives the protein CASSGTSGGVRDSYNEQFF.

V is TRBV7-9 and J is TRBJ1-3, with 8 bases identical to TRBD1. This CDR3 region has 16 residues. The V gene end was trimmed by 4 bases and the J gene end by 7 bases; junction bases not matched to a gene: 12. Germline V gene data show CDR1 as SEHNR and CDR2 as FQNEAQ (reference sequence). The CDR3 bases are TGTGCCAGCAGCTACTCGGCAGGGGGCGGATCGAACACCATATATTTT. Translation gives CASSYSAGGGSNTIYF. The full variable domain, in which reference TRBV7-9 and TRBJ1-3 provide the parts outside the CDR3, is DTGVSQNPRHKITKRGQNVTFRCDPISEHNRLYWYRQTLGQGPEFLTYFQNEAQLEKSRLLSDRFSAERPKGSFSTLEIQRTEQGDSAMYLCASSYSAGGGSNTIYFGEGSWLTVV.

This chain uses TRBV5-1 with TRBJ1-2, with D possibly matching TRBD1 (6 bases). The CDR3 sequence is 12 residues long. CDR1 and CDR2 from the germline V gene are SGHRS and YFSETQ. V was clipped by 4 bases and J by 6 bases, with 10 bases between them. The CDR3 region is CASSDGTNGYTF. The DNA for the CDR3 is TGCGCCAGCAGCGACGGGACAAATGGCTACACCTTC.

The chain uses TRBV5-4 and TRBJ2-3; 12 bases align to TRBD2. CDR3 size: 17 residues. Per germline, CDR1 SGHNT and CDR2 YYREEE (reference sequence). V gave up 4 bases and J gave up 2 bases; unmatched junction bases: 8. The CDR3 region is CASSGTSGGTSTDTQYF. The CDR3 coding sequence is TGTGCCAGCAGCGGTACTAGCGGGGGGACTTCCACAGATACGCAGTATTTT. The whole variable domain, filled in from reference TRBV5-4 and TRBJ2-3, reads ETGVTQSPTHLIKTRGQQVTLRCSSQSGHNTVSWYQQALGQGPQFIFQYYREEENGRGNFPPRFSGLQFPNYSSELNVNALELDDSALYLCASSGTSGGTSTDTQYFGPGTRLTVL.

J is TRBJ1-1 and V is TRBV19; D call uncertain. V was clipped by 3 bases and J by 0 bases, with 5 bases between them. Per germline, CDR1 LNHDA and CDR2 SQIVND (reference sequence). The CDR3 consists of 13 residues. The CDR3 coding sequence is TGTGCCAGTAGTATTAGGATGAACACTGAAGCTTTCTTT. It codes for CASSIRMNTEAFF.

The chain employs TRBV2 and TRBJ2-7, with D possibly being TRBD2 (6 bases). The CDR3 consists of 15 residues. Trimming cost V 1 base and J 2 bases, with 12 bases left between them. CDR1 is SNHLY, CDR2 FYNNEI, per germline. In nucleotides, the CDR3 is TGTGCCAGCAGTGAAGAGGCGGGGTTCCCCTACGAGCAGTACTTC. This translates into CASSEEAGFPYEQYF.

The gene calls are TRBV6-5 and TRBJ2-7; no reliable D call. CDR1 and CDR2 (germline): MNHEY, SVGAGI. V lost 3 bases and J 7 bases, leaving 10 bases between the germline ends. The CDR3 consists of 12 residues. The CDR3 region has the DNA TGTGCCAGCAGTTATTCCGGTGGTGAGCAGTACTTC. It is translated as CASSYSGGEQYF.

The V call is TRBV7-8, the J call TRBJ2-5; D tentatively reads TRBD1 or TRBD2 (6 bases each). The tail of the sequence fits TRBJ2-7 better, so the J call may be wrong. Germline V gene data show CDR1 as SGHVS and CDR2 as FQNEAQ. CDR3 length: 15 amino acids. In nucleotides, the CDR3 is TGTGCCAGCAGCTTAGAGGGGGGTTTCACTTACGAGCAGTACTTC. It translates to CASSLEGGFTYEQYF.